This entry lists 6 T cell receptor beta chains sequenced from one sample in a study of blood T cells in healthy people across ages (dated by TCRdb to about 2015). The receptor library was made with 5' RACE. The reads were generated on an Illumina HiSeq 2500. A second about 7 to 12 cycle PCR used a sample-barcoded 5' primer and a J-beta primer mix. TCRdb redid the processing of the public reads, applying fastp at Q25 and MiXCR, and retained in-frame beta chains. Each CDR3 protein appears once, grouped with its most common genes and DNA. The sample data list 500,000 to 600,000 distinct CDR3 sequences, and 27% of these were observed just once. The top ten hold roughly 18% of the sample. The specimen sequenced was blood. The receptors shown here come from a woman in her sixties or seventies in good health.

This clonotype has just a few counts. The CDR3 end shows no conserved phenylalanine or tryptophan, and so a read error is likely. The gene calls are TRBV7-8 and TRBJ2-7; D gene ambiguous. This CDR3 spans 12 amino acids. CDR1 and CDR2 from the germline V gene are SGHVS and FQNEAQ. V dropped 5 bases and J dropped 5 bases, with 10 bases sitting between them. The CDR3 is CASSLRQNEQYL. The CDR3 bases are TGTGCCAGCAGCCTGCGACAAAACGAGCAGTACCTC.

This clonotype was seen a handful of times. This sequence joins TRBV5-1 and TRBJ1-6; D perhaps matches TRBD1 (5 bases). V lost 4 bases, J lost 7 bases, and 12 bases lay in between. Per the germline V gene, CDR1 is SGHRS and CDR2 is YFSETQ. This CDR3 region has 14 residues. CDR3: CASSTGGVNSPLHF. For the CDR3, the DNA is TGCGCCAGCAGCACGGGGGGTGTGAATTCACCCCTCCACTTT.

This clonotype was picked up a small number of times. V and J are TRBV7-8 and TRBJ1-6; D remains ambiguous. Germline CDR1 SGHVS, CDR2 FQNEAQ. The CDR3 loop spans 15 amino acids. The V gene lost 2 bases and the J gene lost 7 bases, with 12 bases spanning the gap. The CDR3 coding sequence is TGTGCCAGCAGCTTAAGCCCCGACGGAAATTCACCCCTCCACTTT. It specifies CASSLSPDGNSPLHF.

This clonotype was recorded at least ten times. CDR3 DNA sequence: TGCAGCGTTGCAAATGGGTATAGCAATCAGCCCCAGCATTTT. Its protein is CSVANGYSNQPQHF. The chain combines TRBV29-1 with TRBJ1-5; D not certain. CDR3 length: 14 residues. The V end was cut by 4 bases, the J end by 0 bases, with 10 bases between. CDR1 SQVTM and CDR2 ANQGSEA come from the germline V gene.

This rearrangement joins TRBV27 to TRBJ2-5, with D possibly TRBD1 on 5 matching bases. The J call is doubtful: the DNA matches TRBJ2-7 better. The CDR3 covers 14 residues. Germline CDR1 reads MNHEY; CDR2 reads SMNVEV (reference sequence). CDR3 in amino acids: CASSPEGHSYEQYF. The CDR3 DNA reads TGTGCCAGCAGCCCAGAAGGACACTCCTACGAGCAGTACTTC.

The chain is built from TRBV10-3 and TRBJ1-2, with D unresolved. Per the germline V gene, CDR1 is ENHRY and CDR2 is SYGVKD. This CDR3 region has 17 residues. Between the trimmed V and J ends, which lost 0 bases and 4 bases, there was a span of 18 bases. The CDR3: CAISESRVGGSGYGYTF. CDR3 sequence (DNA): TGTGCCATCAGTGAGTCGAGAGTTGGAGGATCGGGCTATGGCTACACCTTC.